This record looks at one TCR beta chain sequence and its context. Its antigen is undetermined. Sequencing used immunoSEQ multiplex PCR; TCRdb keeps in-frame clones, though not all of them. The profile covers about 150,000 clones, with 90% appearing a single time and about 1.6% taken by the ten largest. This specimen belongs to a study of T cell responses to AZD1222 COVID-19 vaccine. Overall study findings and caveats: The CD4 TCRs associated with vaccination extended across spike and predominated at 160-218 and 743-854. A rise in Spike-specific TCR breadth and depth followed two AZD1222 doses. Donors were chiefly white British, with a greater number of females, and clonal diversity was perhaps underestimated.

Germline V gene sequence: CDR1 MNHEY, CDR2 SVGAGI. The CDR3 runs 14 residues. V lost 6 bases, J lost 5 bases, and 7 bases stayed unmatched. Pooling was applied to second doses at about 4 or about 12 weeks. Sequenced material: peripheral blood, taken 28 days after the second AZD1222 dose. The rearrangement links TRBV6-5 to TRBJ2-1; 7 bases are shared with TRBD1. The TCR sequence derives from an adult who received the AZD1222 COVID-19 vaccine. This chain's CDR3 is CASRSRDRHNEQFF. The DNA for the CDR3 is TGTGCCAGCAGGAGCAGGGACAGACACAATGAGCAGTTCTTC.